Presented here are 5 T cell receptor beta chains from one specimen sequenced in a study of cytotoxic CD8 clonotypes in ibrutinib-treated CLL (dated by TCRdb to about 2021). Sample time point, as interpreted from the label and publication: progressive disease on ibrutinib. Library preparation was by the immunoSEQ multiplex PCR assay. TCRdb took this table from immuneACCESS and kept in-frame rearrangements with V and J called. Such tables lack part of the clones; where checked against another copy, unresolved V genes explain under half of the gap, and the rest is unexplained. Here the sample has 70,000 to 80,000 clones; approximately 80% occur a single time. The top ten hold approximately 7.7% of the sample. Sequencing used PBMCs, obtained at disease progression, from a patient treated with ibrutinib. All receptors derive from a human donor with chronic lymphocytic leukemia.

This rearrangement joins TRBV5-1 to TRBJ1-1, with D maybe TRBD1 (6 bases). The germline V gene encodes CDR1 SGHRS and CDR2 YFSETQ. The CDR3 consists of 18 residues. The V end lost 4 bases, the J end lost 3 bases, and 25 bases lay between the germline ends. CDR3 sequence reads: CASSGTQGTRLTDTEAFF. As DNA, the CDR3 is TGCGCCAGCAGCGGGACACAGGGTACACGGCTAACGGACACTGAAGCTTTCTTT.

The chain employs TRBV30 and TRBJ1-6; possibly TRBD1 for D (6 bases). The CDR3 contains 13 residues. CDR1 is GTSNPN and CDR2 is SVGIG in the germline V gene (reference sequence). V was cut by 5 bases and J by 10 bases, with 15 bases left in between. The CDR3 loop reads CAWSWGGRSPLHF. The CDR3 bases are TGTGCCTGGTCCTGGGGGGGGCGGTCACCCCTCCACTTT.

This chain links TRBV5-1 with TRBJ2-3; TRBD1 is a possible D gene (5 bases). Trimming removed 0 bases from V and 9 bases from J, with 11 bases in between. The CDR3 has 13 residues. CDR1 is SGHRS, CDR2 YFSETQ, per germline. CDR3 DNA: TGCGCCAGCAGCTTGGAGGGGCTCGTGACGCAGTATTTT. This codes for CASSLEGLVTQYF.

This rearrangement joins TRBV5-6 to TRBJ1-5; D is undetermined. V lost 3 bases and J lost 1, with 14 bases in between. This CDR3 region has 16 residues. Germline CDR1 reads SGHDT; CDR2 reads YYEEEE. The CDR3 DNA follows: TGTGCCAGCAGCTCGGGTGGACCCTGGAGCAATCAGCCCCAGCATTTT. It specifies CASSSGGPWSNQPQHF.

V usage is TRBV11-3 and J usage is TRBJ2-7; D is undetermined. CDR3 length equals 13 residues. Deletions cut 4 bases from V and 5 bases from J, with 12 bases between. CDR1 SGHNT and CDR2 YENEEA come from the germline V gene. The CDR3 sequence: CASSSMLSDEQYF. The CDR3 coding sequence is TGTGCCAGCAGCTCGATGCTCTCTGACGAGCAGTACTTC. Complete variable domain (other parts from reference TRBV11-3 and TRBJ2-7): EAGVVQSPRYKIIEKKQPVAFWCNPISGHNTLYWYLQNLGQGPELLIRYENEEAVDDSQLPKDRFSAERLKGVDSTLKIQPAELGDSAVYLCASSSMLSDEQYFGPGTRLTVT.